This passage covers 22 T cell receptor beta chains from one sample sequenced in a study of identical twins. Each CDR3 protein gets one entry after TCRdb re-called the 5' RACE reads with MiXCR. Seen here are 450,000 or so distinct CDR3 sequences, around 20% observed once, and the top ten hold less than 15%. The source material was naive T cells sorted from blood. Source of these receptors: a man over 45 in good health.

This clonotype has a handful of counts. The CDR3 DNA sequence: TGTGCCAGCGGGGTGGGGGCCGGGAACACTGAAGCTTTCTTT. The encoded protein is CASGVGAGNTEAFF. The rearrangement uses TRBV6-1 and TRBJ1-1, with D maybe TRBD1 (6 bases). The CDR3 has 14 residues. CDR1 and CDR2 (germline): MNHNS, SASEGT. The ends were cut back, 8 bases at V and 1 base at J, with 14 bases in the middle.

In its sample, this clonotype was seen many times. The gene calls are TRBV25-1 and TRBJ2-1; 16 positions agree with TRBD2. With V trimmed by 5 bases and J by 4 bases, 8 bases remained unmatched. Germline V lookup: CDR1 MGHDK, CDR2 SYGVNS. This CDR3 region has 18 residues. The CDR3, as DNA: TGTGCCAGCAGTTCCGGGACTAGCGGGAGGGTCTTTTACAATGAGCAGTTCTTC. Protein product: CASSSGTSGRVFYNEQFF.

In its sample, this clonotype was seen many times. The V call is TRBV6-2 or TRBV6-3, the J call TRBJ2-7, with 11 nucleotides matching TRBD2. V shed 2 bases and J 3 bases; nucleotides not matched to a gene: 18. Germline CDR1 is MNHEY and CDR2 is SVGEGT. This CDR3 has 20 amino acids. CDR3 sequence (DNA): TGTGCCAGCAGTTACCCCACCAAACCCGAACTAGCGGGAGCAGACTACGAGCAGTACTTC. Translation gives CASSYPTKPELAGADYEQYF.

There are a few counts of this clonotype. This chain connects TRBV20-1 to TRBJ2-2; D may be TRBD1 or TRBD2 (5 bases each). Trimming stripped 2 bases from V and 5 bases from J, with 15 bases between. This CDR3 is 15 amino acids long. Germline lookup yields CDR1 DFQATT and CDR2 SNEGSKA (reference sequence). In DNA form, the CDR3 reads TGCAGTGCTAGACCTGGGGGATCGGGTACCGGGGAGCTGTTTTTT. It is translated as CSARPGGSGTGELFF.

This clonotype appeared a few times. This rearrangement joins TRBV19 to TRBJ2-6, with D perhaps being TRBD1 or TRBD2 (5 bases each). Trimming took off 4 bases at V and 3 bases at J, with 19 bases between the two ends. This CDR3 is built from 18 residues. Germline V gives CDR1 LNHDA, CDR2 SQIVND (reference sequence). This CDR3 is CASSTRTGRRNGANVLTF. Written as DNA, the CDR3 is TGTGCCAGTAGTACCCGAACGGGACGTCGGAATGGGGCCAACGTCCTGACTTTC.

This clonotype was observed many times. This chain connects TRBV20-1 to TRBJ1-6, with D perhaps TRBD1 (6 bases). V dropped 1 base and J dropped 7 bases, with 14 bases sitting between them. The germline CDR1 and CDR2 sequences are DFQATT and SNEGSKA (reference sequence). The CDR3 spans 15 residues. This chain's CDR3 is CSARVSGARNSPLHF. DNA of the CDR3: TGCAGTGCTAGAGTGTCAGGGGCGCGGAATTCACCCCTCCACTTT.

This clonotype appeared many times. V is TRBV28 and J is TRBJ2-7; 9 positions match TRBD1. The CDR3 is 20 residues long. J gave up 3 bases and V 5 bases, and 23 bases lay outside the gene matches. Germline V gene sequence: CDR1 MDHEN, CDR2 SYDVKM. The CDR3 loop reads CASSATLGINPGQGIYEQYF. CDR3 coding DNA: TGTGCCAGCAGTGCAACCTTAGGGATTAATCCGGGACAGGGTATCTACGAGCAGTACTTC.

This clonotype was seen only a few times. The genes are TRBV9 and TRBJ1-2, with D perhaps TRBD1 (5 bases). CDR1 is SGDLS, CDR2 YYNGEE, per germline. Deletions cut 4 bases from V and 3 bases from J, with 13 bases between. The CDR3 length is 14 residues. The CDR3 reads CASSLDSPDYGYTF. The CDR3, as DNA: TGTGCCAGCAGCCTAGACAGCCCGGACTATGGCTACACCTTC.

J is TRBJ2-3 and V is TRBV7-8; D unresolved. Between the trimmed V and J ends, which lost 0 bases and 5 bases, there was a span of 15 bases. Germline V lookup: CDR1 SGHVS, CDR2 FQNEAQ. This CDR3 has 16 residues. The CDR3 coding sequence is TGTGCCAGCAGCTTAGCAAATGGGCCCAGAGGAGATACGCAGTATTTT. Translated, it gives CASSLANGPRGDTQYF.

This clonotype has just a few counts. The chain's CDR3 is CASYAGYSTDTQYF. The CDR3 DNA is TGTGCCAGTTATGCGGGTTATAGCACAGATACGCAGTATTTT. The chain carries TRBV12-3 or TRBV12-4 and TRBJ2-3, with D perhaps matching TRBD2 (5 bases). The CDR3 runs 14 residues. With 9 bases removed from V and 0 bases from J, the gap between germline ends came to 13 bases.

The genes are TRBV7-9 and TRBJ2-5; possibly TRBD2 for D (5 bases). The length of the CDR3 is 12 residues. V lost 6 bases to trimming and J lost 0 bases, with 5 bases between them. Germline assignment: CDR1 SEHNR and CDR2 FQNEAQ (reference sequence). Here the CDR3 DNA reads TGTGCCAGCAGGGACTACCAAGAGACCCAGTACTTC. This translates into CASRDYQETQYF.

This clonotype was seen ten or more times. The chain is built from TRBV7-2 and TRBJ1-5, with 7 bases aligning to TRBD1. CDR1 is SGHTA and CDR2 is FQGNSA in the germline V gene. The length of the CDR3 is 16 residues. After removal of 5 bases from V and 0 bases from J, the junction contained 7 bases not matched to a gene. The CDR3 here is CASSEQTGSSNQPQHF. CDR3 bases: TGTGCCAGCAGCGAACAGACAGGGAGTAGCAATCAGCCCCAGCATTTT.

A few counts support this clonotype. The genes are TRBV6-1 and TRBJ2-2, with D perhaps TRBD1 (5 bases). In germline, CDR1 is MNHNS, CDR2 SASEGT. V lost 8 bases, J lost 1 base, and 23 bases lay in between. This CDR3 is built from 18 residues. CDR3: CASSAAASWQGNTGELFF. Written as DNA, the CDR3 is TGTGCCAGCTCGGCGGCGGCGTCTTGGCAGGGGAACACCGGGGAGCTGTTTTTT.

This clonotype was observed at least ten times. The chain couples TRBV20-1 to TRBJ2-6, with 7 bases fitting TRBD1. This CDR3 region has 14 residues. J lost 2 bases, V lost 6 bases, and 4 bases had no gene match. CDR1 and CDR2 (germline): DFQATT, SNEGSKA (reference sequence). The CDR3 DNA is TGCAGTGCCGTAACAGGGGCTGGGGCCAACGTCCTGACTTTC. Its translation is CSAVTGAGANVLTF.

The chain combines TRBV20-1 with TRBJ2-7; D is unresolved. Germline CDR1 and CDR2: DFQATT and SNEGSKA (reference sequence). This CDR3 has 13 residues. V dropped 0 bases and J dropped 7 bases, with 13 bases sitting between them. In DNA, the CDR3 is TGCAGTGCTAGAGATGCGACCCTGGGGGAGCAGTACTTC. It codes for CSARDATLGEQYF.

The CDR3 loop is CASSFSRGEYTQYF. The CDR3 nucleotides are TGTGCCAGCAGCTTTTCCAGGGGCGAGTATACGCAGTATTTT. The chain links TRBV11-2 to TRBJ2-3; possible D gene TRBD1, 6 bases. The CDR3 runs to 14 residues. Germline CDR1 SGHAT, CDR2 FQNNGV. Trimming removed 3 bases from V and 7 bases from J, with 14 bases in between.

This clonotype was detected only a few times. V usage is TRBV11-2 and J usage is TRBJ2-2; a possible D gene is TRBD2 (6 bases). The CDR3 consists of 15 residues. Germline CDR1 and CDR2: SGHAT and FQNNGV. Trimming stripped 5 bases from V and 3 bases from J, with 13 bases between. CDR3 residues: CASSPRRVDTGELFF. In DNA form, the CDR3 reads TGTGCCAGCAGCCCGAGGAGGGTAGACACCGGGGAGCTGTTTTTT.

Turning to this clonotype: At one of its ends the junction is not consistent with the germline gene, which may arise from a read error. The rearrangement joins TRBV5-1 to TRBJ2-3; no definite D call. The CDR3 length is 9 residues. The germline gives CDR1 SGHRS, CDR2 YFSETQ. The CDR3 loop is CASSPFVNF. The CDR3 region has the DNA TGCGCCAGCAGCCCATTTGTTAATTTT.

In its sample, this clonotype was seen a few times. The chain carries TRBV2 and TRBJ2-3; TRBD2 agrees at 8 bases. The germline V gene encodes CDR1 SNHLY and CDR2 FYNNEI. V trimming: 7 bases; J trimming: 3 bases; junction bases outside the gene matches: 15. The CDR3 totals 17 residues. CDR3 DNA sequence: TGTGCCAGCAACCCCACGGGGGCGGGAGGAGGTACAGATACGCAGTATTTT. Residues: CASNPTGAGGGTDTQYF.

The sample holds many counts of this clonotype. This chain connects TRBV20-1 to TRBJ2-1; 7 nucleotides line up with TRBD1. Germline CDR1 reads DFQATT; CDR2 reads SNEGSKA (reference sequence). The ends lost 6 bases at V and 7 bases at J; junction bases unmatched: 12. This CDR3 region has 14 residues. CDR3 in amino acids: CSALDRTRRNEQFF. The CDR3 DNA sequence: TGCAGTGCATTGGACAGGACGAGAAGGAATGAGCAGTTCTTC.

This clonotype was seen ten or more times. The J gene is TRBJ1-1, the V gene TRBV29-1, with a weak D call TRBD1 (5 bases). CDR1 and CDR2 (germline): SQVTM, ANQGSEA. Deletions cut 7 bases from V and 7 bases from J, with 13 bases between. CDR3 length: 11 amino acids. The CDR3 sequence: CSGDSTVEAFF. As DNA, the CDR3 is TGCAGCGGTGACAGCACCGTTGAAGCTTTCTTT.

This clonotype was detected many times. V gene TRBV5-1 combines with J gene TRBJ1-4, with 10 nucleotides matching TRBD1. CDR3 size: 14 residues. Unmatched junction bases numbered 2, after V lost 4 bases and J lost 5 bases. CDR1 is SGHRS and CDR2 is YFSETQ in the germline V gene. CDR3 sequence: CASSTGQGNEKLFF. DNA of the CDR3: TGCGCCAGCAGCACGGGACAGGGGAATGAAAAACTGTTTTTT.